The sequence of this T cell receptor beta chain was determined in a study of T cell repertoires in cytomegalovirus infection. Points from the study as a whole: Cumulative frequency of public TCR beta families picked out carriers of CMV plus the relevant HLA.

This clonotype occurred many times. Its antigen is not identified. Using its own MiXCR run on the reads, TCRdb lists one record per CDR3 protein. The sample carries more than 400,000 distinct CDR3 sequences, less than 30% recorded once. Germline CDR1 SGHTA, CDR2 FQGNSA. The ends were cut back, 0 bases at V and 4 bases at J, with 13 bases in the middle. This CDR3 comprises 16 residues. The sequencing input was PBMCs. The V and J genes are TRBV7-2 and TRBJ1-3; the D is unclear. This clonotype originated in a human donor in good health (CMV status not recorded). Some clones in this sample may be carry-over from other donors' samples. This chain's CDR3 is CASSLATGRRGNTIYF. CDR3 DNA sequence: TGTGCCAGCAGCTTAGCGACTGGGAGGAGAGGAAACACCATATATTTT.